This T cell receptor (beta chain) was captured in a study of a mutant IDH1 vaccine in newly diagnosed glioma. Study background: The vaccination schedule gave patients eight doses in weeks 1, 3, 5, 7, 11, 15, 19 and 23. Vaccinations were initiated 4-6 weeks following radiotherapy alone, or were given together with temozolomide cycles.

This table comes from immunoSEQ multiplex PCR, and its TCRdb copy is limited to in-frame clones, with some not included. This sample has 41,000 or so clones, with around 78% found just once. This clone has a handful of counts. Antigen specificity is unknown. The germline V and J ends were trimmed by 2 bases and 3 bases, with 7 bases remaining between them. The germline gives CDR1 MNHNS, CDR2 SASEGT. The CDR3 has 13 amino acids. As to time point: week 23, last vaccination. In the vaccine, a single dose held 300 ug of the mutant IDH1 20-mer peptide, along with topical imiquimod. This TCR was sampled from a woman in her thirties or forties with glioma. Some clones in this sample may be carry-over from other donors' samples. The chain employs TRBV6-1 and TRBJ1-1; D uncertain. The starting material was PBMCs, obtained from a glioma patient whose treatment included an IDH1 peptide vaccine. The CDR3, as DNA: TGTGCCAGCAGTGAACGGGGAGACACTGAAGCTTTCTTT. Translating gives CASSERGDTEAFF.